One and the same sample provided the 8 T cell receptor beta chains below, sequenced in a study of graft-versus-host responses after intestinal transplantation. Clones were read by immunoSEQ multiplex PCR, and TCRdb kept only the in-frame ones, dropping some. The sample lists tens of thousands of clones, roughly 90% seen once, with around 2.5% in the top ten. No cognate antigen is known for these TCRs. The material was unstimulated CD8+ T cells sorted from spleen or lymph node cells, obtained before intestinal transplant. Receptor source: a human donor who received an intestinal transplant.

This clone was counted between two and nine times. The CDR3 nucleotides read TGTGCCAGCAGTGGGACAAACTCTGGGGCCAACGTCCTGACTTTC. Translated, it gives CASSGTNSGANVLTF. The genes are TRBV6-4 and TRBJ2-6; perhaps TRBD1 as D (5 bases). The CDR3 extends over 15 amino acids. V lost 4 bases and J 0 bases, leaving 7 bases between the germline ends. Per germline, CDR1 MRHNA and CDR2 SNTAGT.

The chain links TRBV7-9 to TRBJ1-1, with D possibly matching TRBD1 (6 bases). V lost 0 bases and J lost 0, with 8 bases in between. This CDR3 contains 15 residues. Per germline, CDR1 SEHNR and CDR2 FQNEAQ (reference sequence). CDR3 in amino acids: CASSLAPGVNTEAFF. CDR3 DNA: TGTGCCAGCAGCTTAGCCCCAGGGGTGAACACTGAAGCTTTCTTT.

The chain carries TRBV7-9 and TRBJ2-7; TRBD1 is a possible D gene (5 bases). Trimming took 5 bases from V and 6 from J, leaving 20 bases between them. The V gene's germline CDR1 is SEHNR and CDR2 FQNEAQ (reference sequence). The length of the CDR3 is 15 residues. The CDR3 sequence: CASSGGHGAFFEQYF. The CDR3 bases are TGTGCCAGCAGCGGCGGACATGGGGCTTTCTTCGAGCAGTACTTC.

The chain uses TRBV5-1 and TRBJ2-5, with D maybe TRBD2 (6 bases). Trimming stripped 2 bases from V and 4 bases from J, with 12 bases between. The CDR3 consists of 14 residues. Germline V gene data show CDR1 as SGHRS and CDR2 as YFSETQ. CDR3 coding DNA: TGCGCCAGCAGCTTAAGGGGACTTGGAGAGACCCAGTACTTC. Encoded protein: CASSLRGLGETQYF.

The CDR3 DNA follows: TGTGCCAGCAGCTTGGCCCCGGGGACAGGGGGCGGCACCTACAATGAGCAGTTCTTC. It is translated as CASSLAPGTGGGTYNEQFF. V is TRBV7-3 and J is TRBJ2-1; the match to TRBD1 covers 12 bases. Germline loops: CDR1 SGHTA, CDR2 FQGTGA. Trimming cost V 3 bases and J 2 bases; bases outside gene matches: 11. The CDR3 sequence is 19 residues long.

This chain joins TRBV5-1 and TRBJ2-1, with 11 bases that match TRBD2. The CDR3 sequence is 18 residues long. Trimming removed 2 bases from V and 5 bases from J; junction bases left unmatched: 12. Per the germline V gene, CDR1 is SGHRS and CDR2 is YFSETQ. In nucleotides, the CDR3 is TGCGCCAGCAGCTTACGTGGGACTAGCGGACTTACCAACAATGAGCAGTTCTTC. This codes for CASSLRGTSGLTNNEQFF.

The chain links TRBV5-4 to TRBJ2-1, with 9 bases aligning to TRBD2. V dropped 3 bases and J dropped 2; count of bases not matched to a gene: 6. CDR1 and CDR2 from the germline V gene are SGHNT and YYREEE (reference sequence). This CDR3 comprises 16 residues. The CDR3 loop is CASSSEREDAYNEQFF. The CDR3 DNA reads TGTGCCAGCAGCTCTGAGCGGGAGGACGCCTACAATGAGCAGTTCTTC.

The chain recombines TRBV15 with TRBJ2-1, with D perhaps TRBD1 (5 bases). In germline, CDR1 is LNHNV, CDR2 YYDKDF (reference sequence). The CDR3 is made up of 12 amino acids. Trimming shortened V by 2 bases and J by 9 bases, and 8 bases separated the two germline ends. CDR3 nucleotides: TGTGCCACCAGCAGATCCGACAGTGAGCAGTTCTTC. Residues: CATSRSDSEQFF.